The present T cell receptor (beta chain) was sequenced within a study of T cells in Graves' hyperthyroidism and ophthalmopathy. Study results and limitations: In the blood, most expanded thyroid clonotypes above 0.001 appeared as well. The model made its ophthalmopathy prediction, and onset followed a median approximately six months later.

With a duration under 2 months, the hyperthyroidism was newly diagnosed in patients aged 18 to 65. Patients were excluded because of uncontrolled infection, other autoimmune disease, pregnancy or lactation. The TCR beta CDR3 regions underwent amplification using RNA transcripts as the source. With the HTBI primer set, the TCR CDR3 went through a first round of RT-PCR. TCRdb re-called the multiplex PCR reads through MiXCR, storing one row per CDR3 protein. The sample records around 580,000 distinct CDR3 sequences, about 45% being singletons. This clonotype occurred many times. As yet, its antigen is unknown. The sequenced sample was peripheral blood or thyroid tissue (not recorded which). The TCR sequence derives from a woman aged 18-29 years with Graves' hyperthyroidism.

In DNA form, the CDR3 reads TGTGCCAGCAGCCCGCGGTATGGTCGGGTGGCCTACGAGCAGTACTTC. Protein product: CASSPRYGRVAYEQYF. This chain connects TRBV7-2 to TRBJ2-7, with no clear D. Trimming pared 5 bases from V and 2 bases from J, leaving 19 bases between. The CDR3 length is 16 residues. CDR1 and CDR2 (germline): SGHTA, FQGNSA.